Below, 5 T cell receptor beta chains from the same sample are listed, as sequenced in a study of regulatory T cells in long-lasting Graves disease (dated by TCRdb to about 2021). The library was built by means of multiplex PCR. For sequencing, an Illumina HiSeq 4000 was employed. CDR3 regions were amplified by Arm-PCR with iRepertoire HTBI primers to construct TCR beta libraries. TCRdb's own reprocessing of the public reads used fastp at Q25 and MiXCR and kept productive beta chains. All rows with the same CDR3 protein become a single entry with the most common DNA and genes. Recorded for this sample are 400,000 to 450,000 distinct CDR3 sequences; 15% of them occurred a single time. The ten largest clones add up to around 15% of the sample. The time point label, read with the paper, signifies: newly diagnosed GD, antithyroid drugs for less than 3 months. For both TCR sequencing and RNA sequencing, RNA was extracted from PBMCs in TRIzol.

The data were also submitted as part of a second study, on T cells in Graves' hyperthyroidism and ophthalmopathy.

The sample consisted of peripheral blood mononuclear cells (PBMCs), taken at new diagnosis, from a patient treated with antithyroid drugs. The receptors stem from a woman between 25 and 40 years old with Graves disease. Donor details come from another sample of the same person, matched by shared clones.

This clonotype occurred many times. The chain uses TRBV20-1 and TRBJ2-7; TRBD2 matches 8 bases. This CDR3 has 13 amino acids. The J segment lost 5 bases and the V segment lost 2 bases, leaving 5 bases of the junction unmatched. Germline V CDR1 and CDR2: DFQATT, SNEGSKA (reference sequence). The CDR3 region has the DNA TGCAGTGCTAGACGACTAGCGACCCACGAGCAGTACTTC. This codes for CSARRLATHEQYF.

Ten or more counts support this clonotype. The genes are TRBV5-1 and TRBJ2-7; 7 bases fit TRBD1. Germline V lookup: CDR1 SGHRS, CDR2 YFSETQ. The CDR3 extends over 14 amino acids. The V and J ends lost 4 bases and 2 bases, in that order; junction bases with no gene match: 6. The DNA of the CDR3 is TGCGCCAGCAGCCCACGCGGACAGGCCTACGAGCAGTACTTC. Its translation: CASSPRGQAYEQYF.

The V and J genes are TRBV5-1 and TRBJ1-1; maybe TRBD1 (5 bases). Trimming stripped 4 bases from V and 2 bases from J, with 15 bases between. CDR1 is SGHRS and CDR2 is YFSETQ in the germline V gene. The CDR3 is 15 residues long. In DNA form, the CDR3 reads TGCGCCAGCAGCCCGGGGGGGGGGGACAACACTGAAGCTTTCTTT. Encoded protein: CASSPGGGDNTEAFF.

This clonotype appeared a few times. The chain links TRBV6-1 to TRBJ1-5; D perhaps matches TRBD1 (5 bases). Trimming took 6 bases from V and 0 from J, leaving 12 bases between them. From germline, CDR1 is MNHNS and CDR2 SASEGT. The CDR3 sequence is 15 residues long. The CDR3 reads CASSAYDSSNQPQHF. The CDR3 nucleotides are TGTGCCAGCAGCGCTTATGACAGTAGCAATCAGCCCCAGCATTTT.

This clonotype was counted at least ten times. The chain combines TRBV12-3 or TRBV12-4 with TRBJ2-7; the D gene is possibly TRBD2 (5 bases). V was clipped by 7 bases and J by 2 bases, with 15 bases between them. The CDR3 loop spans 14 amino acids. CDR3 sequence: CASTPAGGPYEQYF. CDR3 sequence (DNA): TGTGCCAGCACCCCGGCGGGCGGTCCCTACGAGCAGTACTTC.